Below are 9 T cell receptor beta chains sequenced from a single sample in a study of identical twins listed by TCRdb under 2016. Receptor amplification or capture employed 5' RACE. These reads were obtained on an Illumina HiSeq 2000. TCRdb reprocessed the public reads (quality trimming at Q25 with fastp, clone calling with MiXCR) and kept in-frame beta chains. Entries that share a CDR3 protein sequence are merged under the most common genes and DNA. The sample yields about 690,000 distinct CDR3 sequences; less than 25% were counted once. The ten largest clonotypes hold approximately 4.5% of the sample. These data were also filed under a second study, of T cells expressing NK-cell markers.

The sequencing sample was made of PBMCs. These receptors originate from a woman younger than 30 in good health.

This clonotype was seen a handful of times. This rearrangement joins TRBV12-3 or TRBV12-4 to TRBJ2-1; TRBD1 or TRBD2 may be the D gene (5 bases each). The CDR3 totals 14 residues. V shed 6 bases and J shed 9 bases, with 18 bases lying between them. CDR3 coding DNA: TGTGCCAGCAGCACCGGGACCGCTATAATTGAGCAGTTCTTC. As protein: CASSTGTAIIEQFF.

This chain connects TRBV20-1 to TRBJ2-6, with D unclear. Trimming left V 5 bases short and J 4 bases short, with 9 bases between. This CDR3 region has 13 residues. Per the germline V gene, CDR1 is DFQATT and CDR2 is SNEGSKA (reference sequence). In DNA form, the CDR3 reads TGCAGTGCTCCGACTCTGGGGGCCAACGTCCTGACTTTC. Translation: CSAPTLGANVLTF.

J is TRBJ2-2 and V is TRBV7-9; possible D gene TRBD1, 5 bases. V was trimmed by 2 bases and J by 2 bases, leaving 9 bases between them. This CDR3 spans 15 amino acids. The V gene's germline CDR1 is SEHNR and CDR2 FQNEAQ (reference sequence). The CDR3 sequence: CASSLSRVNTGELFF. The CDR3 DNA is TGTGCCAGCAGCTTAAGCAGGGTCAACACCGGGGAGCTGTTTTTT.

This clonotype was observed at least ten times. The rearrangement uses TRBV29-1 and TRBJ2-1; 12 nucleotides line up with TRBD1. The ends lost 5 bases at V and 6 bases at J; junction bases unmatched: 5. This CDR3 spans 14 amino acids. Germline V CDR1 and CDR2: SQVTM, ANQGSEA. The CDR3 reads CSVRRDRGPNEQFF. Here the CDR3 DNA reads TGCAGCGTTCGCCGGGACAGGGGGCCCAATGAGCAGTTCTTC.

There are many counts of this clonotype. The chain joins TRBV7-2 to TRBJ2-1, with a tentative D call TRBD2 (6 bases). Germline lookup yields CDR1 SGHTA and CDR2 FQGNSA. Trimming removed 3 bases at V and 0 bases at J, with 12 bases between. This CDR3 is built from 16 residues. Here the CDR3 reads CASSFGPGASYNEQFF. The CDR3 DNA follows: TGTGCCAGCAGCTTTGGGCCGGGAGCCTCCTACAATGAGCAGTTCTTC.

The sample holds a few counts of this clonotype. The rearrangement uses TRBV12-3 or TRBV12-4 and TRBJ2-7; D remains ambiguous. This CDR3 has 15 amino acids. Trimming shortened V by 2 bases and J by 1 base, and 12 bases separated the two germline ends. CDR3 DNA: TGTGCCAGCAGTTTATCGGCACGCTTATCCTACGAGCAGTACTTC. It translates to CASSLSARLSYEQYF.

This chain uses TRBV30 with TRBJ2-5; 9 bases agree with TRBD2. With V trimmed by 0 bases and J by 1 base, 6 bases remained unmatched. CDR1 and CDR2 from the germline V gene are GTSNPN and SVGIG (reference sequence). The CDR3 runs 16 residues. The CDR3 loop is CAWSVLAGGPQETQYF. The DNA for the CDR3 is TGTGCCTGGAGTGTTCTGGCGGGAGGGCCCCAAGAGACCCAGTACTTC.

About this clonotype itself: Being one base from a much bigger clone, this may be a read error. The chain carries TRBV29-1 and TRBJ2-7; D might be TRBD2 (6 bases). CDR1 and CDR2 (germline): SQVTM, ANQGSEA. The CDR3 runs to 11 residues. Trimming took off 4 bases at V and 2 bases at J, with 6 bases between the two ends. The CDR3 bases are TGCAGCGTTGCGGGGGCCTACGAGCAGTACTTC. Its translation is CSVAGAYEQYF.

This clonotype has just a few counts. The chain is built from TRBV27 and TRBJ2-7, with 9 bases that match TRBD1. The CDR3 is 14 amino acids. The trim removed 6 bases at V and 3 bases at J, leaving 6 bases unmatched. CDR1 and CDR2 from the germline V gene are MNHEY and SMNVEV (reference sequence). The CDR3 sequence: CASRGTGTLYEQYF. Written as DNA, the CDR3 is TGTGCCAGCAGAGGGACAGGGACTCTCTACGAGCAGTACTTC.